The clone carrying this T cell receptor (beta chain) was observed once. These data come from a study of CD8 T cells in Susac syndrome. RNA in amounts of about 0.5 to 1 ug was reverse transcribed with random hexamers. One entry per CDR3 protein results from TCRdb running MiXCR on the immunoSEQ multiplex PCR reads. The repertoire has around 85,000 distinct CDR3 sequences, 95% of them found once; the top ten carry roughly 0.46%. The receptor was derived from a human donor with Susac syndrome. The sequencing sample was made of CD8+ T cells from PBMCs.

The CDR3 DNA follows: TGCAGCGTTGAATACAGCGGGAGGGGCACCGGGGAGCTGTTTTTT. Translated: CSVEYSGRGTGELFF. V usage is TRBV29-1 and J usage is TRBJ2-2; TRBD2 aligns across 10 bases. The CDR3 runs to 15 residues. Germline V gene lookup returns CDR1 SQVTM and CDR2 ANQGSEA. Unmatched junction bases numbered 4, after V lost 2 bases and J lost 4 bases.